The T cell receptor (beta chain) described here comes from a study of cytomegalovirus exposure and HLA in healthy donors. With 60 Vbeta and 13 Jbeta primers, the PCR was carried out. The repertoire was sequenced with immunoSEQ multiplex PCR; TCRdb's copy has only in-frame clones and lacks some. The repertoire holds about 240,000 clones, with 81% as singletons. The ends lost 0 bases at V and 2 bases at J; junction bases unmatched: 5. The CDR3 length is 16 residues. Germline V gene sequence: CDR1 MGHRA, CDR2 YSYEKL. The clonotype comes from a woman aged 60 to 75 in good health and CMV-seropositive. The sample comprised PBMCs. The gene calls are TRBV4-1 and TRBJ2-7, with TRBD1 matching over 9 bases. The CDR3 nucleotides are TGCGCCAGCAGCCAAGATCCGGGACAGGGAACCTACGAGCAGTACTTC. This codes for CASSQDPGQGTYEQYF.